This section outlines one TCR beta chain sequence together with its context. The antigen is not known. Germline lookup yields CDR1 ENHRY and CDR2 SYGVKD. The V gene end was trimmed by 10 bases and the J gene end by 4 bases; junction bases not matched to a gene: 5. The CDR3 spans 12 residues. The sample originates from a study of cytomegalovirus exposure and HLA in healthy donors. In the study overall: The same platform used for the approximately 700 first-cohort repertoires was also used for the 90 to 150 validation repertoires, as a later analysis reported.

Study-level results: In vitro, a few CMV-associated chains proved specific for CMV antigens. Cytomegalovirus status was reportedly diagnosed by the classifier with high sensitivity and specificity.

Assay: immunoSEQ multiplex PCR; the TCRdb copy retains only in-frame clones and omits some. There are about 240,000 clones in the sample; 80% to 90% occur only once, and 2.6% lies in the top ten. These donors were members of the roughly 120-subject validation cohort, a group separate from the approximately 700-subject first cohort. The J gene is TRBJ2-5, the V gene TRBV10-3; 8 nucleotides align to TRBD2. Sequencing used PBMCs. The clonotype originates from a man aged 18 to 29 in good health and CMV-seronegative. CDR3 loop: CATGGGPETQYF. The CDR3 DNA sequence: TGTGCCACCGGCGGGGGGCCAGAGACCCAGTACTTC.